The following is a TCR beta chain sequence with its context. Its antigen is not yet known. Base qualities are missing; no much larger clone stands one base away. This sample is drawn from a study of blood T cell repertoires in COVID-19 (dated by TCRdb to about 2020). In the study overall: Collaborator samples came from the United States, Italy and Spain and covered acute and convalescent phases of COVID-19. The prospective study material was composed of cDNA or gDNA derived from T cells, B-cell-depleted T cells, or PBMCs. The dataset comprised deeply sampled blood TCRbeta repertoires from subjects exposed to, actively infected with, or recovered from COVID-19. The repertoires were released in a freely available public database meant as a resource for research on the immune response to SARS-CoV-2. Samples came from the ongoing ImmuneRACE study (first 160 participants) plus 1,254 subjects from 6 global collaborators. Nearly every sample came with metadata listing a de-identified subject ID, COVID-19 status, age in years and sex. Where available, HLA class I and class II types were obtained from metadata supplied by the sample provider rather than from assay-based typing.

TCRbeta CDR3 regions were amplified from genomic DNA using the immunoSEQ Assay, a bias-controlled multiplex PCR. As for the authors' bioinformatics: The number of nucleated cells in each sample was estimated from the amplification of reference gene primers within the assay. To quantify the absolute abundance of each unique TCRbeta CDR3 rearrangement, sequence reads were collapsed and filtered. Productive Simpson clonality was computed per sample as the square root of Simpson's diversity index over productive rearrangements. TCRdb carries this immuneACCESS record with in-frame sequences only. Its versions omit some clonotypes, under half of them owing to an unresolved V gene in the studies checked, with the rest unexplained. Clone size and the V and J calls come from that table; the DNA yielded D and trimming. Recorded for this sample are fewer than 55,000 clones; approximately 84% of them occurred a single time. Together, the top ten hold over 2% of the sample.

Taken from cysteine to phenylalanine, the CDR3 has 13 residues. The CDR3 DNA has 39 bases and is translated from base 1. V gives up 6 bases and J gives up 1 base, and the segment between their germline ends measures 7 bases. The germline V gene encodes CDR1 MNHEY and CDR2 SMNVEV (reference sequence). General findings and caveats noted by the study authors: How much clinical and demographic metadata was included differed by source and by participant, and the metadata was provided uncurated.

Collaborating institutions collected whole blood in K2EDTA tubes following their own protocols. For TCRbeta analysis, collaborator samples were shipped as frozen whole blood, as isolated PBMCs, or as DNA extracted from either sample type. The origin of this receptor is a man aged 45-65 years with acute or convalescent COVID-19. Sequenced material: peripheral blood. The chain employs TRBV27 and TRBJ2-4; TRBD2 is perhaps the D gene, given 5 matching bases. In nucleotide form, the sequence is TGTGCCAGCAGGTCGGGGGCCAAAAACATTCAGTACTTC. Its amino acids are CASRSGAKNIQYF.